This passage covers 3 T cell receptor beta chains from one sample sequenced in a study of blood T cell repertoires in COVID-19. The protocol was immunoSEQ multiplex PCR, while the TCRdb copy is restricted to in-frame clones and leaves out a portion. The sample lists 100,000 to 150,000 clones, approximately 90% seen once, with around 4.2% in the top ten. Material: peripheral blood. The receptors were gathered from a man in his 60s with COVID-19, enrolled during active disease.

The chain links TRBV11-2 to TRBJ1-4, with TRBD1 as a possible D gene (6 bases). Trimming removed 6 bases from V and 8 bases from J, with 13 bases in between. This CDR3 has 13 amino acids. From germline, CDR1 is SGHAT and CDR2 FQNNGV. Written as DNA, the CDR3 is TGTGCCAGCAGTCTAGGGGGTTCCGAAAAACTGTTTTTT. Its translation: CASSLGGSEKLFF.

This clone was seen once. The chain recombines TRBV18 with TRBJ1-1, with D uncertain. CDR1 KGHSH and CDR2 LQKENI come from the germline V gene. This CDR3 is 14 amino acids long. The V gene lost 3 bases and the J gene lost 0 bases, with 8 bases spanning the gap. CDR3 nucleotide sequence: TGTGCCAGCTCACCGGGCTTTATGAACACTGAAGCTTTCTTT. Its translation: CASSPGFMNTEAFF. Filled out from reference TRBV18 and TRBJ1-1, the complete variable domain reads NAGVMQNPRHLVRRRGQEARLRCSPMKGHSHVYWYRQLPEEGLKFMVYLQKENIIDESGMPKERFSAEFPKEGPSILRIQQVVRGDSAAYFCASSPGFMNTEAFFGQGTRLTVV.

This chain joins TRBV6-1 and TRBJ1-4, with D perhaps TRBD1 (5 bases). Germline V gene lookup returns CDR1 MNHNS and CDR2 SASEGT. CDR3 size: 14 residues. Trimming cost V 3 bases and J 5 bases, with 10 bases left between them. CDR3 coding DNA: TGTGCCAGCAGTGACCGACAGTTCAATGAAAAACTGTTTTTT. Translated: CASSDRQFNEKLFF.